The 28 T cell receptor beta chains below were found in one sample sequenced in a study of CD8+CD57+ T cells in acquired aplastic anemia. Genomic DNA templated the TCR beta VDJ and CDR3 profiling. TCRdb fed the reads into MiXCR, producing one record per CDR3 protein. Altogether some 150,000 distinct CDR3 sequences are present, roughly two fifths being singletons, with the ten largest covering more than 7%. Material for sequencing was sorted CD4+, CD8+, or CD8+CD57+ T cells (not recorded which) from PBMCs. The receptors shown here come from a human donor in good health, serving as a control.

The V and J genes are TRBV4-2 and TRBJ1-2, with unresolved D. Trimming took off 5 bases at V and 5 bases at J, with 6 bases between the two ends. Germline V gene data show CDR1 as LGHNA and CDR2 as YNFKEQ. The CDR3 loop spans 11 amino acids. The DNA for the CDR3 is TGTGCCAGCAGCAGGGCTTATGGCTACACCTTC. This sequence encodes CASSRAYGYTF.

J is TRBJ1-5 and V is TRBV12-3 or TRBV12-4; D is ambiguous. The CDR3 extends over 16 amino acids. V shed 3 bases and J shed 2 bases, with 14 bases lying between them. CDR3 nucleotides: TGTGCCAGCAGTTTGGCGGGAACGGGCGGCAATCAGCCCCAGCATTTT. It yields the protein CASSLAGTGGNQPQHF.

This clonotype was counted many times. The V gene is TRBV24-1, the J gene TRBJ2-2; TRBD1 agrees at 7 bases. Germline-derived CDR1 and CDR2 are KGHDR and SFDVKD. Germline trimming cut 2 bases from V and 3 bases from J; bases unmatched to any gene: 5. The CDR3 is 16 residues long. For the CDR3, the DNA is TGTGCCACCAGTGATTCCGGGACAGTTTACACCGGGGAGCTGTTTTTT. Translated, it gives CATSDSGTVYTGELFF.

The chain's CDR3 is CASSIFGDFYEQYF. The DNA of the CDR3 is TGTGCCAGTAGTATTTTTGGGGATTTCTACGAGCAGTACTTC. The V gene is TRBV19, the J gene TRBJ2-7; no clear D. V gave up 3 bases and J gave up 3 bases, with 12 bases separating them. Germline V gene sequence: CDR1 LNHDA, CDR2 SQIVND (reference sequence). The CDR3 consists of 14 residues.

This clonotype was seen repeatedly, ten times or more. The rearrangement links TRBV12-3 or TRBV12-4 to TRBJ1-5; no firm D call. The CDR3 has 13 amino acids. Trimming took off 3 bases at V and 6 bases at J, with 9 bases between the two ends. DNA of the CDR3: TGTGCCAGCAGTTTGGATTCTCGTCAGCCCCAGCATTTT. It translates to CASSLDSRQPQHF.

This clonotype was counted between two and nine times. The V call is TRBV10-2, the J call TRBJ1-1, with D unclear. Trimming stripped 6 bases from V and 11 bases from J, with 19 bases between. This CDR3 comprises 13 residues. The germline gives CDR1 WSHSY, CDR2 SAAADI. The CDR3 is CASRARPDGWAFF. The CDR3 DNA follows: TGCGCCAGCAGGGCTCGACCGGACGGATGGGCTTTCTTT.

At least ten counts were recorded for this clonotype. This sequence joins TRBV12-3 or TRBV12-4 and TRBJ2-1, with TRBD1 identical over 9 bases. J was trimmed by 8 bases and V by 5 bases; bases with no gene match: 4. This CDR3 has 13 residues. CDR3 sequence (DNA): TGTGCCAGCAGTCTGGGGACAGGGTATGAGCAGTTCTTC. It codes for CASSLGTGYEQFF.

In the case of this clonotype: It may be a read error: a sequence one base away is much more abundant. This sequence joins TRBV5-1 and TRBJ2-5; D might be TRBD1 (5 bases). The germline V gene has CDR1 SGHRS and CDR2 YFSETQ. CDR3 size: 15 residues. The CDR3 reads CTSSLAVGRVETQYF. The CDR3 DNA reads TGCACCAGCAGCTTGGCCGTCGGCAGGGTTGAGACCCAGTACTTC.

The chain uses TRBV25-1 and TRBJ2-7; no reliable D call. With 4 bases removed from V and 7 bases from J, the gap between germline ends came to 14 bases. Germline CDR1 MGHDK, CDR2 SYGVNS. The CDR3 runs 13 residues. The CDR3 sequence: CASSVSGLGEQYF. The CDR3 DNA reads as TGTGCCAGCAGTGTCTCGGGTCTAGGGGAGCAGTACTTC.

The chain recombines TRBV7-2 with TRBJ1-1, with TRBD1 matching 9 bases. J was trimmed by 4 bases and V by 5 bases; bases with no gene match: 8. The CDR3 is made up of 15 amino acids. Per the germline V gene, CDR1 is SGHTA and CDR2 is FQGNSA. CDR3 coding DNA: TGTGCCAGCAGCAAGGGACAGGGTAGGGTCACTGAAGCTTTCTTT. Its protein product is CASSKGQGRVTEAFF.

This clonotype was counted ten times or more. CDR3 bases: TGTGCCAGCAGCTCGGGGACAGAACTTTACTATGGCTACACCTTC. Residues: CASSSGTELYYGYTF. The chain joins TRBV5-4 to TRBJ1-2, with TRBD1 matching over 7 bases. The germline CDR1 and CDR2 sequences are SGHNT and YYREEE (reference sequence). V dropped 3 bases and J dropped 3; count of bases not matched to a gene: 8. This CDR3 is 15 amino acids long.

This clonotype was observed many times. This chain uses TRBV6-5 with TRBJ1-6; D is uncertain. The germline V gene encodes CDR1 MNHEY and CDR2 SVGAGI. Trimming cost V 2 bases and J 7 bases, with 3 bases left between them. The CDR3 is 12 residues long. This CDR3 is CASSYLNSPLHF. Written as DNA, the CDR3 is TGTGCCAGCAGTTACCTAAATTCACCCCTCCACTTT.

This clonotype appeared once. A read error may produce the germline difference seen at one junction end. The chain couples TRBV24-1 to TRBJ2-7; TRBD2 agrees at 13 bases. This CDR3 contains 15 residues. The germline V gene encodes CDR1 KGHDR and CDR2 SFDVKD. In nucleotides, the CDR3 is TGTGCCACCAGCGATTTGACTAGCGGGAGGTACGAGCAGTACTTC. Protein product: CATSDLTSGRYEQYF.

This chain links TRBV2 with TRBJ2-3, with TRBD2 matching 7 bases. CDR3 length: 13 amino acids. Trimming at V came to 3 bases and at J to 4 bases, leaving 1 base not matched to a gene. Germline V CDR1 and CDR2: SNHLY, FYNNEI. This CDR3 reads CASSEGGADTQYF. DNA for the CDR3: TGTGCCAGCAGTGAGGGGGGGGCAGATACGCAGTATTTT.

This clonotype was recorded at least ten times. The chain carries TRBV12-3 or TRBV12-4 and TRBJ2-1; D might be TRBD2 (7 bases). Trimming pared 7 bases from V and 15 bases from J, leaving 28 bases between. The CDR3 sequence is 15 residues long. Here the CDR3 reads CASTLVGLQGGKGFF. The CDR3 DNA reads TGTGCCAGCACTCTTGTGGGACTACAGGGAGGGAAGGGGTTCTTC.

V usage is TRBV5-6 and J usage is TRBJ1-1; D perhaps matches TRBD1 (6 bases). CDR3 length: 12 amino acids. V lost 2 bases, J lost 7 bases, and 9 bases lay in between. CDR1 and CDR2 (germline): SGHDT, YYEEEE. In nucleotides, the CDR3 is TGTGCCAGCAGCTTAGGGGGATTTGAAGCTTTCTTT. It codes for CASSLGGFEAFF.

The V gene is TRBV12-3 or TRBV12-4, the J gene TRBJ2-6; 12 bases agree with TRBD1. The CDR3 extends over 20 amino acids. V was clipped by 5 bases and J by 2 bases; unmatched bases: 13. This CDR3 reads CASSTGTGGSKETGANVLTF. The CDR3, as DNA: TGTGCCAGCAGTACCGGGACAGGGGGCAGTAAGGAGACTGGGGCCAACGTCCTGACTTTC.

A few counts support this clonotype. The CDR3 DNA reads as TGTGCCAGCAGCGTAGAAGGATTAAGCACAGATACGCAGTATTTT. The encoded protein is CASSVEGLSTDTQYF. This chain uses TRBV9 with TRBJ2-3; D is ambiguous. The CDR3 extends over 15 amino acids. V was cut by 0 bases and J by 0 bases, with 8 bases left in between. CDR1 and CDR2 from the germline V gene are SGDLS and YYNGEE.

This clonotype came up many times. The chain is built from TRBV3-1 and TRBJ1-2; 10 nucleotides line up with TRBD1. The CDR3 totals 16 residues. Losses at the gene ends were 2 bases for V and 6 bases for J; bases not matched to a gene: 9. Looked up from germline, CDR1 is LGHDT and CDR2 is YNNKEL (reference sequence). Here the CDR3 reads CASSQWAGDRGHGYTF. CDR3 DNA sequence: TGTGCCAGCAGCCAATGGGCCGGGGACAGGGGTCATGGCTACACCTTC.

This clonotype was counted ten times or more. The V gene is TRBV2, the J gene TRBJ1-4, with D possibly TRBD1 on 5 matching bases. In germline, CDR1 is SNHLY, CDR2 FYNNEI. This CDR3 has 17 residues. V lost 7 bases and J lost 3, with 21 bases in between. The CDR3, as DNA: TGTGCCAGCATACGAGTAGGCAGGGCGGAGGCTAATGAAAAACTGTTTTTT. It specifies CASIRVGRAEANEKLFF.

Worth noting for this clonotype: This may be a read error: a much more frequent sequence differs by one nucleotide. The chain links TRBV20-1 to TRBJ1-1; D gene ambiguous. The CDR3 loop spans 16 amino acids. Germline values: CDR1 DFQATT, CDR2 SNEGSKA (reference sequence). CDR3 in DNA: TGCAGTGCTAAGGTGCCCAGTCATTATTTGAACACTAAAGCTTTCTTT. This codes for CSAKVPSHYLNTKAFF.

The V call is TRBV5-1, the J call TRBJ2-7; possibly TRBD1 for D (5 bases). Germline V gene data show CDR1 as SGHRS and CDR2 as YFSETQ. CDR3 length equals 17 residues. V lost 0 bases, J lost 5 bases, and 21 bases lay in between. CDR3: CASSLAKVVRVGDEQYV. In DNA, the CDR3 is TGCGCCAGCAGCTTGGCCAAGGTAGTCAGGGTAGGAGACGAGCAGTACGTC.

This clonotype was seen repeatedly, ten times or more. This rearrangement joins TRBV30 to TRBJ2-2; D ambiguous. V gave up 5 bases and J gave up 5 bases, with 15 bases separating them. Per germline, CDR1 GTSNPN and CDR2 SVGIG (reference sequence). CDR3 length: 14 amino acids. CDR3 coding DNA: TGTGCCTGGTCAGGAGTTGGACGGACCGGGGAGCTGTTTTTT. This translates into CAWSGVGRTGELFF.

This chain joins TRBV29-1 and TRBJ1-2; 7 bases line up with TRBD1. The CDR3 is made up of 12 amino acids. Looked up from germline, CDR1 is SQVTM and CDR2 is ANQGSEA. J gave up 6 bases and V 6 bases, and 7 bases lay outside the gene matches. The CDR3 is CSVAGQAHGYTF. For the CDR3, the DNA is TGCAGCGTAGCCGGACAGGCGCATGGCTACACCTTC.

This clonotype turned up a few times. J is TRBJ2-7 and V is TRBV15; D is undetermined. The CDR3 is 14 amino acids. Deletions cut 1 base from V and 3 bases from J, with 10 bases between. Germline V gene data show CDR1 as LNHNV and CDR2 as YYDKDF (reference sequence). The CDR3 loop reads CATSRGRGHYEQYF. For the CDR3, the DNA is TGTGCCACCAGCAGAGGACGAGGTCACTACGAGCAGTACTTC.

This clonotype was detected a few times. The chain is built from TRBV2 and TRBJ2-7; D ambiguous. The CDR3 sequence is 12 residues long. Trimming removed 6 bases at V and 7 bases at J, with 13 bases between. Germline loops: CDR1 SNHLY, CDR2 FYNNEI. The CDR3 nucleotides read TGTGCCAGCAGGAGGTCGGCCACGGAGCAGTACTTC. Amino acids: CASRRSATEQYF.

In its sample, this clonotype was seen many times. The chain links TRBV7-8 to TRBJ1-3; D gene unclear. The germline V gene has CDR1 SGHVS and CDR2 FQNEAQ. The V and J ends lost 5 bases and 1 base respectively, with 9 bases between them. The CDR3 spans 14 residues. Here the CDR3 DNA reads TGTGCCAGCAGCCCGACCCAGTCTGGAAACACCATATATTTT. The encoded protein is CASSPTQSGNTIYF.

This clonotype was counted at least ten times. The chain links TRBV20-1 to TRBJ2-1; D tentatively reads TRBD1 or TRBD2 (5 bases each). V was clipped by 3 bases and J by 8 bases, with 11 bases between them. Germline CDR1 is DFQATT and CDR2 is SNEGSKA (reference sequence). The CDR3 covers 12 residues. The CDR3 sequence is CSASQGPHEQFF. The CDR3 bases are TGCAGTGCTAGCCAGGGACCCCATGAGCAGTTCTTC.